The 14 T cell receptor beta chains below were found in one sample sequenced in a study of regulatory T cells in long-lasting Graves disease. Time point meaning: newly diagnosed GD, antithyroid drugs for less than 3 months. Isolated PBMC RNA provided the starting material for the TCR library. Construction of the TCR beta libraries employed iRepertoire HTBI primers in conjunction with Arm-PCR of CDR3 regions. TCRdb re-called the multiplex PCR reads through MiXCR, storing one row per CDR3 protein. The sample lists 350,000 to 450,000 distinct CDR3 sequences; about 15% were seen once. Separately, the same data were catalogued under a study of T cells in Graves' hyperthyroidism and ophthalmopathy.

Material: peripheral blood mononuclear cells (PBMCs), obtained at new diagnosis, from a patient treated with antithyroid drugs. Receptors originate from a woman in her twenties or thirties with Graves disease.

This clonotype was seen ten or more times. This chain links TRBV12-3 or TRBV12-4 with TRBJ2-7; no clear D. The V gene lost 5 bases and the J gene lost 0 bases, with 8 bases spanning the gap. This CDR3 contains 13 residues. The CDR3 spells CASSAPSSYEQYF. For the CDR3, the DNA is TGTGCCAGCAGTGCGCCGAGCTCCTACGAGCAGTACTTC.

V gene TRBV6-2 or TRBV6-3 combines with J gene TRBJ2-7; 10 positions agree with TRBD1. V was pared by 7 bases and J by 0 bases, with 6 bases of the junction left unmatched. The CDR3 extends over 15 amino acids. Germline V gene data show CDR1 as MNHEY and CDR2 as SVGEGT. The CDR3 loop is CASNPRDRGSYEQYF. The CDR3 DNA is TGTGCCAGCAACCCCCGGGACAGGGGCTCCTACGAGCAGTACTTC.

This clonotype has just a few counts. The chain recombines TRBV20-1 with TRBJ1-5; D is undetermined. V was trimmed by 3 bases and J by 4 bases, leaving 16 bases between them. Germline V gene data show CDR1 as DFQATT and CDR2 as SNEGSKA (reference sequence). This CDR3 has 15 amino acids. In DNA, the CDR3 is TGCAGTGCTAGGGTTGTGGAGGGAGGAAATCAGCCCCAGCATTTT. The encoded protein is CSARVVEGGNQPQHF.

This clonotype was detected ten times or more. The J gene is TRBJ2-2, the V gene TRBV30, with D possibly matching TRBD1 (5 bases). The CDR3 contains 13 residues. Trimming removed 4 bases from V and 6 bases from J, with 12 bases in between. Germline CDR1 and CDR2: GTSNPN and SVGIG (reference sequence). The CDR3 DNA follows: TGTGCCTGGACTCTACGCAGGGCCGGGGAGCTGTTTTTT. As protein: CAWTLRRAGELFF.

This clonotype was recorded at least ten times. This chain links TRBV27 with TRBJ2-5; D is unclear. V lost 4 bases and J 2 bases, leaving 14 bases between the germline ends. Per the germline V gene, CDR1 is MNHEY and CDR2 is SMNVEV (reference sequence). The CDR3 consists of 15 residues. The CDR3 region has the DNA TGTGCCAGCAGTTCCTACACCGGGTCGCAAGAGACCCAGTACTTC. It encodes CASSSYTGSQETQYF.

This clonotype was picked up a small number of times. For the CDR3, the DNA is TGCGCCAGCAGCTTGGGGGACAGTTATAGCAATCAGCCCCAGCATTTT. Translation gives CASSLGDSYSNQPQHF. This sequence joins TRBV5-1 and TRBJ1-5; 7 positions agree with TRBD1. This CDR3 is built from 16 residues. V lost 0 bases, J lost 0 bases, and 3 bases stayed unmatched. CDR1 and CDR2 from the germline V gene are SGHRS and YFSETQ. Combining the CDR3 with reference TRBV5-1 and TRBJ1-5 gives the whole variable domain KAGVTQTPRYLIKTRGQQVTLSCSPISGHRSVSWYQQTPGQGLQFLFEYFSETQRNKGNFPGRFSGRQFSNSRSEMNVSTLELGDSALYLCASSLGDSYSNQPQHFGDGTRLSIL.

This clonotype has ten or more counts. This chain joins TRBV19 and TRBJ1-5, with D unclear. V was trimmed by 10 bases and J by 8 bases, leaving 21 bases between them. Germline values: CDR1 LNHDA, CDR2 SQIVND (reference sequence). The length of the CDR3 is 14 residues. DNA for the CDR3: TGTGCCACTTCCCTCGGCGGGGAAGTGAAGCCCCAGCATTTT. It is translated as CATSLGGEVKPQHF.

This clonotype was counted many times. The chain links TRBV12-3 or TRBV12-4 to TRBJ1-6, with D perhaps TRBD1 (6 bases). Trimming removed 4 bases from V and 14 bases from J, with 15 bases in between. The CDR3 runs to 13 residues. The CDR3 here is CASSYRAGVALHF. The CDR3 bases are TGTGCCAGCAGTTACAGGGCCGGAGTGGCCCTCCACTTT.

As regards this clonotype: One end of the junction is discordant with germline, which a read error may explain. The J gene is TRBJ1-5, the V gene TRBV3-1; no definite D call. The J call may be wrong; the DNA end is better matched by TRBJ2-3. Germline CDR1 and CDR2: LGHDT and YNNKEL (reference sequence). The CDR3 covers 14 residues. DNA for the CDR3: TGTGCCGGCAGCCAAGCCCTACCAATCCCGCCCCAGTATTTT. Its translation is CAGSQALPIPPQYF.

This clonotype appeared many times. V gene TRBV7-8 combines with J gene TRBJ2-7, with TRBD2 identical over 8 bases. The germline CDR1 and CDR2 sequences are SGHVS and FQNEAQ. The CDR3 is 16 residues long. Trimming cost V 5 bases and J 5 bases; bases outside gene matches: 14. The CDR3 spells CASSPTSAGGRDEQYF. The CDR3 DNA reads TGTGCCAGCAGCCCCACATCTGCGGGAGGTAGGGACGAGCAGTACTTC.

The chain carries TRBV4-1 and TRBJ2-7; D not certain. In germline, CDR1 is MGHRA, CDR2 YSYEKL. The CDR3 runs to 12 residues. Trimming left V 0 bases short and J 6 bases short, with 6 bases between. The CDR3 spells CASSQDLSEQYF. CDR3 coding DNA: TGCGCCAGCAGCCAAGATTTGAGCGAGCAGTACTTC.

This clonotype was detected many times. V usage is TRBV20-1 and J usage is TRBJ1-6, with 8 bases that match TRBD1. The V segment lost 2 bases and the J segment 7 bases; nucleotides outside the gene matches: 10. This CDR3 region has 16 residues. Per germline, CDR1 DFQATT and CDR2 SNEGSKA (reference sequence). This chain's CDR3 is CSARPPRTGRNSPLHF. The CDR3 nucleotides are TGCAGTGCTAGACCCCCAAGGACAGGGCGGAATTCACCCCTCCACTTT.

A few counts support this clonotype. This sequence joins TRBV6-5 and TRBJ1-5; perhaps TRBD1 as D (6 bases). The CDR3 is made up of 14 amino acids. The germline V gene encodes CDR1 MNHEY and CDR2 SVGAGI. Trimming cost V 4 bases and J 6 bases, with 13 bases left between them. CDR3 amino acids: CASSSNRASQPQHF. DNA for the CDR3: TGTGCCAGCAGTTCCAACAGGGCCAGTCAGCCCCAGCATTTT.

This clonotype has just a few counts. CDR3: CASREDSGTSTDTQYF. The CDR3 nucleotides are TGTGCCAGCAGGGAGGATAGCGGAACCAGCACAGATACGCAGTATTTT. The chain combines TRBV28 with TRBJ2-3, with TRBD2 as a possible D gene (6 bases). V was clipped by 6 bases and J by 0 bases, with 16 bases between them. Germline V gene data show CDR1 as MDHEN and CDR2 as SYDVKM. The CDR3 sequence is 16 residues long.